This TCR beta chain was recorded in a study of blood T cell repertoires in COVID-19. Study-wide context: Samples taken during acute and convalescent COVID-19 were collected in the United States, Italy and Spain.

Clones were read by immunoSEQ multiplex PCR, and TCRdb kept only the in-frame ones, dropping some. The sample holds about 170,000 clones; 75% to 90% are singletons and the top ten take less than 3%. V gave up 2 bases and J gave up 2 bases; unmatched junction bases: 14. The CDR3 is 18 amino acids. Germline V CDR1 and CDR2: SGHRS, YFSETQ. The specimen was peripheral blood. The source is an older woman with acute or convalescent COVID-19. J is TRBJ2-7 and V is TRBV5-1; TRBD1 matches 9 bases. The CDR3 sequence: CASSFKADTGQGAYEQYF. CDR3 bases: TGCGCCAGCAGCTTCAAGGCTGACACGGGACAGGGTGCCTACGAGCAGTACTTC.